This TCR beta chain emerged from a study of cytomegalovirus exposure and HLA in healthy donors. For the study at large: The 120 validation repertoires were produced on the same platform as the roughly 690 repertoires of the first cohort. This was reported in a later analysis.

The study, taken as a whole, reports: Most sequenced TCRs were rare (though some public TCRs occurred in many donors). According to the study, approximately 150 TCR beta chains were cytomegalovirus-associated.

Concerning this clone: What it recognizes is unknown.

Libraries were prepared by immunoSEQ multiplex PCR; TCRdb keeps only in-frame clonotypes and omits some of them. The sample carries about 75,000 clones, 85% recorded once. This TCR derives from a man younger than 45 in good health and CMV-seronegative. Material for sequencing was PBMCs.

CDR3 amino acids: CASSPGTGVLSYEQYF. The CDR3 bases are TGCGCCAGCAGCCCCGGGACAGGGGTTCTCTCCTACGAGCAGTACTTC. The chain combines TRBV4-1 with TRBJ2-7; 10 nucleotides line up with TRBD1. The germline gives CDR1 MGHRA, CDR2 YSYEKL. This CDR3 is built from 16 residues. The V and J ends lost 4 bases and 0 bases, in that order; junction bases with no gene match: 6.